These T cell receptor beta chains were read from a single sample in a study of vaccination effects on CD4 cells after COVID-19. The antigens of these receptors remain unknown. Assay: immunoSEQ multiplex PCR; the TCRdb copy retains only in-frame clones and omits some. The repertoire holds about 73,000 clones, with around 76% as singletons. The sample consisted of CD4+ T cells from PBMCs cultured with SARS-CoV-2 spike peptides, taken before COVID-19 vaccination. These receptors originate from a human donor who received a COVID-19 vaccine. CDR3s include the opening cysteine and the closing phenylalanine or tryptophan. The D gene is left open where the match is weak.

TRBD1	TRBV7-2	TRBJ1-5	CASSRDRGDQPQHF
-	TRBV7-7	TRBJ2-1	CASSLGQGTYNEQFF
-	TRBV4-1	TRBJ2-3	CASSQEGRSTDTQYF
TRBD1	TRBV4-3	TRBJ1-2	CASSLNPDRVTSNYGYTF
TRBD1	TRBV6-5	TRBJ1-5	CASRNRGDNQPQHF
TRBD1	TRBV5-1	TRBJ1-2	CASSLDGAGGSYTF
-	TRBV11-2	TRBJ1-1	CASSPRGGWGLMNTEAFF
TRBD2	TRBV24-1	TRBJ2-5	CATSDGGRAVETQYF
-	TRBV12-5	TRBJ2-3	CASGRGWDPQGTDTQYF
TRBD2	TRBV5-1	TRBJ2-5	CASSFSPSRSGGGETQYF
TRBD2	TRBV7-9	TRBJ2-3	CASSSGLAQGF
-	TRBV2	TRBJ1-2	CASGRGERGGYTF
TRBD1	TRBV2	TRBJ1-1	CASQTGSNTEAFF
TRBD2	TRBV7-2	TRBJ2-3	CASARRASGDDTQYF
TRBD1	TRBV7-2	TRBJ1-5	CASSGDSLQPQHF
-	TRBV12-5	TRBJ2-1	CASGVYSGAYYNEQFF
TRBD1	TRBV19	TRBJ1-2	CASSLPGQGFYYGYTF
-	TRBV10-1	TRBJ1-5	CATPGIGQPQHF
TRBD1	TRBV7-8	TRBJ1-2	CASSAGQAGARYGYTF
TRBD2	TRBV11-2	TRBJ2-2	CASSLSGGASGELFF
-	TRBV5-8	TRBJ1-1	CASPGGDLMNTEAFF
TRBD1	TRBV30	TRBJ2-1	CARLGTGKNNEQFF
-	TRBV28	TRBJ1-2	CASSFDKNYGYTF
-	TRBV20-1	TRBJ1-4	CSARGNEKLFF
-	TRBV23-1	TRBJ2-3	CASSHREYF
TRBD2	TRBV24-1	TRBJ2-3	CATSSGGASDTQYF
-	TRBV6-5	TRBJ2-3	CASSSPRRDTQYF
-	TRBV19	TRBJ2-3	CASSMAGPGDTQYF
-	TRBV14	TRBJ2-1	CASSQALGGGRDEQFF
-	TRBV12-3/TRBV12-4	TRBJ1-2	CASSSNYGYTF
-	TRBV15	TRBJ1-1	CATSKWGGSGDEAFF
-	TRBV9	TRBJ2-2	CASSVPPNTGELFF
-	TRBV19	TRBJ2-2	CASSIRRGKQNTGELFF
TRBD2	TRBV7-2	TRBJ2-1	CASSLASGGAYNEQFF